This is a list of T cell receptor beta chains from one sample in a study of blood T cell repertoires in COVID-19. Only in-frame clones appear in the TCRdb table, and some are missing; sequencing was by immunoSEQ multiplex PCR. The sample holds fewer than 85,000 clones, about 85% seen once. Sequencing was done on a sample of peripheral blood. The receptors come from a human donor in a cohort sampled during active COVID-19. The CDR3 runs from the conserved cysteine through the conserved F or W. D genes are given only for firm matches. The listing skips clone size in some rows; elsewhere it reads once, few, many or a size class.

v_call	clone_size	j_call	d_call	cdr3_nt	cdr3_aa
TRBV28	.	TRBJ1-2	.	TGTGCCATCGCCGAGGATGCCTCATTGTATGGCTACACCTTC	CAIAEDASLYGYTF
TRBV5-1	.	TRBJ1-2	TRBD1	TGCGCCAGCAGCCCAGCCCGACAGGGCTTTGGGTATGGCTACACCTTC	CASSPARQGFGYGYTF
TRBV28	.	TRBJ1-2	.	TGTGCCAGCTTTCTAGTGAACTATGGCTACACCTTC	CASFLVNYGYTF
TRBV15	.	TRBJ2-1	TRBD2	TGTGCCACCAAGACGGGAGGAAATCCCCCGGATGAGCAGTTCTTC	CATKTGGNPPDEQFF
TRBV7-8	.	TRBJ1-6	.	TGTGCCAGCAGCTTGCAGGGTAATTCACCCCTCCACTTT	CASSLQGNSPLHF
TRBV23-1	.	TRBJ2-3	TRBD2	TGCGCCAGCAGTCAATCTTATTGGGCGGGGGGCACAGATACGCAGTATTTT	CASSQSYWAGGTDTQYF
TRBV19	.	TRBJ1-1	TRBD1	TGTGCCAGTAGTATGCGACAGGGGAAGGGGGCTGAAGCTTTCTTT	CASSMRQGKGAEAFF
TRBV9	.	TRBJ2-2	TRBD2	TGTGCCAGCAGCCCGCCGAGAGCGGGGGGGCGGGCCGGGGAGCTGTTTTTT	CASSPPRAGGRAGELFF
TRBV5-4	.	TRBJ2-3	.	TGTGCCAGCAGCCCCTGGGAGGAGCTAAACCCCACAGATACGCAGTATTTT	CASSPWEELNPTDTQYF
TRBV5-1	.	TRBJ2-7	.	TGCGCCAGCAGCACCGGGGGATCCTACGAGCAGTACTTC	CASSTGGSYEQYF
TRBV28	.	TRBJ1-1	.	TGTGCCAGCAGTCAAAGCGGGGTGAACACTGAAGCTTTCTTT	CASSQSGVNTEAFF
TRBV5-1	.	TRBJ2-2	.	TGCGCCAGCAGCTTGGACAGGCAGAACACCGGGGAGCTGTTTTTT	CASSLDRQNTGELFF
TRBV7-6	.	TRBJ2-1	TRBD1	TGTGCCAGCAGCTTAGGTTCAAGGACAGGCTCCTACAATGAGCAGTTCTTC	CASSLGSRTGSYNEQFF
TRBV5-6	.	TRBJ2-2	.	TGTGCCAGCAGTCCTCCTTCCGGGGAGCTGTTTTTT	CASSPPSGELFF
TRBV18	.	TRBJ1-5	TRBD1	TGTGCCAGCTCACCGGGACAGAGCCCCAATCAGCCCCAGCATTTT	CASSPGQSPNQPQHF
TRBV2	.	TRBJ2-5	.	TGTGCCAGCAGGTTAGACGGGACAACCCAGTACTTC	CASRLDGTTQYF
TRBV30	.	TRBJ2-7	TRBD1	TGTGCCTGGAGTGTACAGGACAGGAGTTCTTTC	CAWSVQDRSSF
TRBV4-1	.	TRBJ2-7	.	TGCGCCAGCAGCCAGTCTCGCAGGGAGGCCTACGAGCAGTACTTC	CASSQSRREAYEQYF
TRBV4-1	medium-sized	TRBJ2-1	TRBD2	TGCGCCAGCAGCCCTTGGCTAGCGGGAAACAATGAGCAGTTCTTC	CASSPWLAGNNEQFF
TRBV11-2	.	TRBJ2-5	.	TGTGCCAGCAGCCGGCGACTACTCCAAGAGACCCAGTACTTC	CASSRRLLQETQYF
TRBV19	.	TRBJ2-2	TRBD1	TGTGCCAGTAGTATCTCCCTCGAATCCTGGACAGGGGGGAACACCGGGGAGCTGTTTTTT	CASSISLESWTGGNTGELFF
TRBV10-3	.	TRBJ2-3	.	TGTGCCATCAGTGAGTCATCAGGCTCAGATACGCAGTATTTT	CAISESSGSDTQYF
TRBV18	.	TRBJ2-7	TRBD2	TGTGCCAGCTCACAAAAGGGTGCGGGGGACTACGAGCAGTACTTC	CASSQKGAGDYEQYF
TRBV6-1	.	TRBJ2-1	TRBD2	TGTGCCAGCAGTGAAGCACCGGGGGGGCGCGGCAATGAGCAGTTCTTC	CASSEAPGGRGNEQFF
TRBV19	.	TRBJ1-1	.	TGTGCCAGTAGTATCGGGTCGTTAGGCACTGAAGCTTTCTTT	CASSIGSLGTEAFF